These 21 T cell receptor beta chains were all obtained from the same sample, sequenced in a study of T cell repertoires in cytomegalovirus infection. TCRdb ran MiXCR on the reads and lists one entry per CDR3 protein. This table has 400,000 or so distinct CDR3 sequences, approximately 30% appearing once. Sequencing was carried out using PBMCs. The source is a human donor in good health (CMV status not recorded). Some clones in this sample may be carry-over from other donors' samples.

The J gene is TRBJ2-4, the V gene TRBV6-6; either TRBD1 or TRBD2 may fit D (6 bases each). The CDR3 sequence is 15 residues long. CDR1 is MNHNY, CDR2 SVGAGI, per germline (reference sequence). V was pared by 5 bases and J by 8 bases, with 19 bases between. The DNA of the CDR3 is TGTGCCAGCAGTCCCCTAACCGGGGGCGCGGACATTCAGTACTTC. Its protein product is CASSPLTGGADIQYF.

The CDR3 nucleotides are TGTGCCAGCAGGAGGGACAACTTTGAAGCTTTCTTT. It encodes CASRRDNFEAFF. This chain connects TRBV6-1 to TRBJ1-1; TRBD1 might be the D (6 bases). The V end was cut by 6 bases, the J end by 7 bases, with 12 bases between. The CDR3 extends over 12 amino acids. The germline CDR1 and CDR2 sequences are MNHNS and SASEGT.

This clonotype was counted once. A junction boundary mismatches the germline segment, possibly from a read error. V and J are TRBV6-1 and TRBJ2-2; D not resolved. Per germline, CDR1 MNHNS and CDR2 SASEGT. The CDR3 sequence is 15 residues long. DNA of the CDR3: TGTGCCAGCAGTGGAGCAGCCACGGGCACCGAGGAGCTGTTTTTT. Amino acid sequence: CASSGAATGTEELFF.

This chain joins TRBV12-5 and TRBJ1-2; weak D call: TRBD1 (5 bases). Germline V gene data show CDR1 as LGHNT and CDR2 as FRNRAP. The CDR3 has 12 amino acids. Trimming stripped 6 bases from V and 4 bases from J, with 9 bases between. The CDR3 loop is CASGRRGYGYTF. CDR3 DNA: TGTGCTAGTGGAAGAAGGGGCTATGGCTACACCTTC.

The rearrangement joins TRBV7-8 to TRBJ2-1; no reliable D call. CDR3 length: 15 residues. Trimming removed 4 bases from V and 8 bases from J, with 18 bases in between. CDR1 is SGHVS, CDR2 FQNEAQ, per germline. The CDR3 coding sequence is TGTGCCAGCAGCTCAACCCCCGCCGGTGGGTATGAGCAGTTCTTC. Its protein product is CASSSTPAGGYEQFF.

This chain joins TRBV12-3 or TRBV12-4 and TRBJ2-1, with 7 nucleotides matching TRBD1. This CDR3 comprises 15 residues. V shed 6 bases, J shed 0 bases, and the junction held 5 bases outside the gene matches. The chain's CDR3 is CASRTGRSSYNEQFF. The CDR3 DNA sequence: TGTGCCAGCAGGACAGGGAGATCCTCCTACAATGAGCAGTTCTTC.

This clonotype was seen more than once but under ten times. CDR3 bases: TGTGCCAGCAGTTTAAAGCGTGGGACCCTGAACACTGAAGCTTTCTTT. Translation gives CASSLKRGTLNTEAFF. The rearrangement joins TRBV27 to TRBJ1-1, with a weak D call TRBD1 (5 bases). This CDR3 has 16 amino acids. V lost 2 bases, J lost 0 bases, and 13 bases lay in between. CDR1 is MNHEY and CDR2 is SMNVEV in the germline V gene (reference sequence).

This clonotype has a count of ten or more. The chain joins TRBV7-8 to TRBJ2-7; possibly TRBD1 or TRBD2 for D (5 bases each). CDR3 length equals 14 residues. Trimming took off 5 bases at V and 2 bases at J, with 13 bases between the two ends. The germline V gene encodes CDR1 SGHVS and CDR2 FQNEAQ. DNA of the CDR3: TGTGCCAGCAGCATCCGGGACGGGCCCTACGAGCAGTACTTC. Residues: CASSIRDGPYEQYF.

This clonotype was picked up many times. CDR3 DNA: TGTGCCAGCAGCCCCCTGGTGGTAGCCAAAAACATTCAGTACTTC. This encodes CASSPLVVAKNIQYF. The rearrangement links TRBV7-2 to TRBJ2-4; D uncertain. V was pared by 5 bases and J by 0 bases, with 11 bases between. This CDR3 is 15 amino acids long. Germline V gives CDR1 SGHTA, CDR2 FQGNSA.

This clonotype was observed a handful of times. J is TRBJ2-3 and V is TRBV20-1; D possibly corresponds to TRBD2 (6 bases). This CDR3 comprises 16 residues. V lost 2 bases and J lost 0, with 15 bases in between. From germline, CDR1 is DFQATT and CDR2 SNEGSKA (reference sequence). The CDR3 DNA is TGCAGTGCTAGACCACCAGCGGGTCCTAGCACAGATACGCAGTATTTT. Amino acids: CSARPPAGPSTDTQYF.

This clonotype was seen repeatedly, ten times or more. The chain uses TRBV27 and TRBJ2-7; D may correspond to TRBD1 or TRBD2 (6 bases each). CDR1 is MNHEY, CDR2 SMNVEV, per germline (reference sequence). This CDR3 region has 16 residues. V lost 4 bases and J lost 1, with 17 bases in between. In DNA, the CDR3 is TGTGCCAGCAGTTCTAGAGGGGGGAGGTCGTCCTACGAGCAGTACTTC. As protein: CASSSRGGRSSYEQYF.

This clonotype was detected many times. The chain combines TRBV12-3 or TRBV12-4 with TRBJ1-6; 7 nucleotides agree with TRBD1. There are 15 residues in the CDR3. Trimming cost V 6 bases and J 10 bases; bases outside gene matches: 12. The CDR3, as DNA: TGTGCCAGCAGCACCCGACAGGGTCTCGGCTCACCCCTCCACTTT. Its protein is CASSTRQGLGSPLHF.

The genes are TRBV20-1 and TRBJ2-3; D is perhaps TRBD1 or TRBD2 (7 bases each). CDR1 is DFQATT, CDR2 SNEGSKA, per germline (reference sequence). V lost 3 bases and J lost 6, with 25 bases in between. There are 17 residues in the CDR3. As DNA, the CDR3 is TGCAGTGCTAGTGACAGGGCCGGGGGGCTCTCGAGCGATACGCAGTATTTT. Amino acids: CSASDRAGGLSSDTQYF.

The chain joins TRBV20-1 to TRBJ1-6, with TRBD1 matching over 9 bases. This CDR3 is 15 amino acids long. Germline loops: CDR1 DFQATT, CDR2 SNEGSKA (reference sequence). With V trimmed by 5 bases and J by 6 bases, 8 bases remained unmatched. The CDR3 here is CSALDRGYPNSPLHF. CDR3 nucleotide sequence: TGCAGTGCTCTGGACAGGGGATATCCTAATTCACCCCTCCACTTT.

This chain joins TRBV2 and TRBJ1-5; possible D gene TRBD1, 5 bases. CDR3 length: 16 amino acids. Per the germline V gene, CDR1 is SNHLY and CDR2 is FYNNEI. The V end lost 8 bases, the J end lost 1 base, and 18 bases lay between the germline ends. CDR3 loop: CASEGPGLGSNQPQHF. Written as DNA, the CDR3 is TGTGCCAGCGAGGGGCCAGGGCTTGGAAGCAATCAGCCCCAGCATTTT.

The sample holds a few counts of this clonotype. J is TRBJ1-1 and V is TRBV12-3 or TRBV12-4, with 11 bases lining up with TRBD1. With 3 bases clipped from V and 6 bases from J, the junction kept 9 bases outside the gene matches. The CDR3 is 16 residues long. The CDR3 loop reads CASSFRRTGGFAEAFF. The CDR3 DNA follows: TGTGCCAGCAGTTTTAGGCGGACAGGGGGCTTCGCTGAAGCTTTCTTT.

The V gene is TRBV7-8, the J gene TRBJ1-1; TRBD1 agrees at 8 bases. Per the germline V gene, CDR1 is SGHVS and CDR2 is FQNEAQ. CDR3 length: 15 amino acids. Trimming took 5 bases from V and 2 from J; bases not matched to a gene: 7. The CDR3 is CASSPRDRFNTEAFF. Written as DNA, the CDR3 is TGTGCCAGCAGCCCACGGGACAGGTTTAACACTGAAGCTTTCTTT.

This clonotype was counted many times. The chain couples TRBV7-2 to TRBJ1-5, with D perhaps TRBD1 (6 bases). V was trimmed by 2 bases and J by 5 bases, leaving 16 bases between them. This CDR3 has 16 residues. From germline, CDR1 is SGHTA and CDR2 FQGNSA. CDR3 sequence (DNA): TGTGCCAGCAGCTTATCAGTTTGGGACAACTATCAGCCCCAGCATTTT. Its protein product is CASSLSVWDNYQPQHF.

This clonotype showed up just a few times. The rearrangement uses TRBV7-9 and TRBJ2-1, with TRBD2 matching 14 bases. CDR3 length: 17 residues. Unmatched junction bases numbered 5, after V lost 5 bases and J lost 2 bases. CDR1 is SEHNR and CDR2 is FQNEAQ in the germline V gene (reference sequence). Written as DNA, the CDR3 is TGTGCCAGCAGCCCGGGACTAGCGGGGGCTACCTACAATGAGCAGTTCTTC. This codes for CASSPGLAGATYNEQFF.

V is TRBV6-2 or TRBV6-3 and J is TRBJ2-5; 11 positions agree with TRBD2. The CDR3 totals 15 residues. CDR1 and CDR2 (germline): MNHEY, SVGEGT. V gave up 2 bases and J gave up 5 bases; unmatched junction bases: 4. The DNA for the CDR3 is TGTGCCAGCAGTTACCAACTAGCGGGGGTGGAGACCCAGTACTTC. It is translated as CASSYQLAGVETQYF.

This clonotype was observed a few times. CDR3 DNA sequence: TGTGCCAGCAGCCTATCCGGGGGGGGCCTGGAGACCCAGTACTTC. Protein sequence: CASSLSGGGLETQYF. The V and J genes are TRBV7-2 and TRBJ2-5, with 8 bases that match TRBD2. The V gene end was trimmed by 5 bases and the J gene end by 5 bases; junction bases not matched to a gene: 10. This CDR3 region has 15 residues. Germline loops: CDR1 SGHTA, CDR2 FQGNSA.